The clone carrying this TCR beta chain was observed many times. Its matching antigen is unknown. V gave up 2 bases and J gave up 6 bases, with 10 bases separating them. The CDR3 length is 13 residues. This entry is derived from a study of spatial heterogeneity in lung cancer. A single record per CDR3 protein comes from TCRdb applying MiXCR to the 5' RACE reads. The sample gives roughly 7,000 distinct CDR3 sequences, 3% to 4% of which show up once; 15% to 20% is in the top ten. Study outcomes and limitations: Within tumors, counts of expanded alpha and beta TCRs tracked tumor mutation counts.

Time point specified: sample taken at primary tumor resection. The chain has TRBV12-3 or TRBV12-4 and TRBJ1-1; D is unclear. The source was lung tumor tissue, collected at surgery. This receptor was identified in a male donor with early-stage non-small cell lung cancer. The DNA of the CDR3 is TGTGCCAGCAGTTTACGAGTTATCGCTGAAGCTTTCTTT. Translated, it gives CASSLRVIAEAFF.